The text below deals with one T cell receptor beta chain. Its cognate antigen is unknown. In germline, CDR1 is MNHEY, CDR2 SVGAGI. The ends were cut back, 8 bases at V and 1 base at J, with 9 bases in the middle. The length of the CDR3 is 13 residues. The source of the sample is a study of T and B cells in COVID-19 patients. Points from the study as a whole: Active COVID-19 showed highly clonal TRB repertoires; recovery showed diversity and richness above healthy donors. In COVID-19 patients, T cell receptor beta variable and joining gene use was reportedly strongly skewed.

TRB rearrangements were amplified by multiplex PCR with BIOMED2 TRB-A/B primers. Each CDR3 protein gets one entry after TCRdb re-called the multiplex PCR reads with MiXCR. Of 5,000 to 6,000 distinct CDR3 sequences detected, roughly 26% appear once; the ten largest clones hold around 35%. Blood genomic DNA input for TRB amplification was about 240-500 ng. This TCR was sampled from a human donor with active COVID-19. Specimen: blood. The V call is TRBV6-5, the J call TRBJ1-3, with D possibly TRBD1 on 5 matching bases. CDR3 amino acids: CASGGVSGNTIYF. DNA for the CDR3: TGTGCCAGCGGGGGGGTATCTGGAAACACCATATATTTT.